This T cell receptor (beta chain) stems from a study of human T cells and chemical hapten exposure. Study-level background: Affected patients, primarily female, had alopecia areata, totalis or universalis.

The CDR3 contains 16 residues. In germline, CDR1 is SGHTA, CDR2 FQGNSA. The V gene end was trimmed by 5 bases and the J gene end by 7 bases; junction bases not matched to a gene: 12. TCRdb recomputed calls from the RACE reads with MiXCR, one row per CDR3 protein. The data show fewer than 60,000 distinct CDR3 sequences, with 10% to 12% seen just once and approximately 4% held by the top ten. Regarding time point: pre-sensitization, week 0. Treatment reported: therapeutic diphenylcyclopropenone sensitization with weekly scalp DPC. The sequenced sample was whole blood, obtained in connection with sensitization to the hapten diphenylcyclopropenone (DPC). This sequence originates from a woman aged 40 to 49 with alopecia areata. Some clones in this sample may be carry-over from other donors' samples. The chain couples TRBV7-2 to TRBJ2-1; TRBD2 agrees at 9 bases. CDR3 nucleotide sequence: TGTGCCAGCAGCCCAGCGGGACTAGCTGGGGGGAATGAGCAGTTCTTC. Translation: CASSPAGLAGGNEQFF. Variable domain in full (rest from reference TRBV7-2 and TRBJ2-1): GAGVSQSPSNKVTEKGKDVELRCDPISGHTALYWYRQSLGQGLEFLIYFQGNSAPDKSGLPSDRFSAERTGGSVSTLTIQRTQQEDSAVYLCASSPAGLAGGNEQFFGPGTRLTVL.